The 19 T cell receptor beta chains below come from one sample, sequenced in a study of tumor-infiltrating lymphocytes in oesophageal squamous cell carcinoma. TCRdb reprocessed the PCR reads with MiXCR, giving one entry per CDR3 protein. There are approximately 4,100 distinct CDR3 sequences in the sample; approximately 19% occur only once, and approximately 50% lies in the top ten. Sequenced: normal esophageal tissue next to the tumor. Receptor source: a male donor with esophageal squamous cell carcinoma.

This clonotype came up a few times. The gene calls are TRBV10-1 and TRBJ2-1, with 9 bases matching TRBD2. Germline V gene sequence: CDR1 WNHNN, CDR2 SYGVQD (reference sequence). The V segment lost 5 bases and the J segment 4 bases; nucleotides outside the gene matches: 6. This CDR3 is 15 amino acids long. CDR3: CASSHSSGAYNEQFF. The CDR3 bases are TGCGCCAGCAGTCATTCTAGCGGGGCGTACAATGAGCAGTTCTTC.

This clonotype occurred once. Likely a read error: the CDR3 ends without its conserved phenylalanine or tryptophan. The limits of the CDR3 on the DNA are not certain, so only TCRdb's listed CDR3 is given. CDR3 sequence reads: CASSLASYNEQFFGP. V is TRBV7-8 and J is TRBJ2-3; the table's D gene call, TRBD2, was not cross checked with the DNA. Inclusive of both ends, the CDR3 amounts to 15 amino acids. Germline V gives CDR1 SGHVS, CDR2 FQNEAQ.

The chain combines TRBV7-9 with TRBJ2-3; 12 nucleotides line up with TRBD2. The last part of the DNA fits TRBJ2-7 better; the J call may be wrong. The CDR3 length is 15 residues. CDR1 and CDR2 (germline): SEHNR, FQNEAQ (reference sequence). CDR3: CASSLGTSGGYEQYF. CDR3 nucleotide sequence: TGTGCCAGCAGCTTAGGTACTAGCGGGGGGTACGAGCAGTACTTC.

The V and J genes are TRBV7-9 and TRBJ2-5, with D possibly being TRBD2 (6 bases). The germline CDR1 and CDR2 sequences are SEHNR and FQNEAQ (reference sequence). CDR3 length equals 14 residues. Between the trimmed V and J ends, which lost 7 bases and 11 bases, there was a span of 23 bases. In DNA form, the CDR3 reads TGTGCCAGCATCCCGGGAGAGGGCTACAATGAGCAGTACTTC. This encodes CASIPGEGYNEQYF.

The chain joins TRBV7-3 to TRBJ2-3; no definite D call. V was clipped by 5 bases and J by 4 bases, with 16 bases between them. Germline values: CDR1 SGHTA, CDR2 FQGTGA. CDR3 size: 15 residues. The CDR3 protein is CASSLGSLPADTQYF. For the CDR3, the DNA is TGTGCCAGCAGCCTAGGGTCCCTTCCAGCAGATACGCAGTATTTT. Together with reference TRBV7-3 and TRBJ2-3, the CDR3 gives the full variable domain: GAGVSQTPSNKVTEKGKYVELRCDPISGHTALYWYRQSLGQGPEFLIYFQGTGAADDSGLPNDRFFAVRPEGSVSTLKIQRTERGDSAVYLCASSLGSLPADTQYFGPGTRLTVL.

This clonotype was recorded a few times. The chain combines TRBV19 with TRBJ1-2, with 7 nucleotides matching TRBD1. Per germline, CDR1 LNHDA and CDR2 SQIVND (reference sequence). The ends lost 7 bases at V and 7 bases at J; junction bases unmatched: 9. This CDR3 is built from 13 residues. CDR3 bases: TGTGCCAGTACCGAACAGGGGATCTCTGGCTACACCTTC. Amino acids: CASTEQGISGYTF. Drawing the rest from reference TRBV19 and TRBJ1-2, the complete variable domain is DGGITQSPKYLFRKEGQNVTLSCEQNLNHDAMYWYRQDPGQGLRLIYYSQIVNDFQKGDIAEGYSVSREKKESFPLTVTSAQKNPTAFYLCASTEQGISGYTFGSGTRLTVV.

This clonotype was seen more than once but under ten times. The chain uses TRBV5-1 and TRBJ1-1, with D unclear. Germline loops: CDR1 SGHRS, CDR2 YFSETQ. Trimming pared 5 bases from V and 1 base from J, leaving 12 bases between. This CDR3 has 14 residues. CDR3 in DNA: TGCGCCAGCAGGCGTGAGGGAACGAACACTGAAGCTTTCTTT. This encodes CASRREGTNTEAFF. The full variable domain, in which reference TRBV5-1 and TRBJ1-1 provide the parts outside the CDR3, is KAGVTQTPRYLIKTRGQQVTLSCSPISGHRSVSWYQQTPGQGLQFLFEYFSETQRNKGNFPGRFSGRQFSNSRSEMNVSTLELGDSALYLCASRREGTNTEAFFGQGTRLTVV.

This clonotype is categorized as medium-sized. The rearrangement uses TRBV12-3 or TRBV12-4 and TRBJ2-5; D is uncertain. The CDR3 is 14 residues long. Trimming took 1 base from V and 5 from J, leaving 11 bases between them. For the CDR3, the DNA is TGTGCCAGCAGTTTAGGCTACGGTCTGGAGACCCAGTACTTC. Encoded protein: CASSLGYGLETQYF.

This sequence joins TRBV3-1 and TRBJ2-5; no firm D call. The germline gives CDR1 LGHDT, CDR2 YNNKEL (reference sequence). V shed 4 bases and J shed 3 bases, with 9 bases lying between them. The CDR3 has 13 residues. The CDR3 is CASSRFSEETQYF. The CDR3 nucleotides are TGTGCCAGCAGCCGCTTTTCAGAAGAGACCCAGTACTTC.

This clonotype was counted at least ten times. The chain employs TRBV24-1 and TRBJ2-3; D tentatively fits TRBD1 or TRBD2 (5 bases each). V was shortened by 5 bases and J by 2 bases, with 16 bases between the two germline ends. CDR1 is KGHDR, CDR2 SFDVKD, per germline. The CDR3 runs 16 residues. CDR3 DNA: TGTGCCACCAGTGCACCAGGGACCACGACCACAGATACGCAGTATTTT. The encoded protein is CATSAPGTTTTDTQYF.

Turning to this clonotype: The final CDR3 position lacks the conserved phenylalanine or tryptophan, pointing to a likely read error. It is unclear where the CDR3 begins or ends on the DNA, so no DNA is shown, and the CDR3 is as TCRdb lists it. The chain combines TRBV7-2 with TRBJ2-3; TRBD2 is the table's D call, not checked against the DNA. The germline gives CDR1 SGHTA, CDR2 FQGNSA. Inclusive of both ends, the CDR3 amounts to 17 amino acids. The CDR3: CASSLEPQPRSPLHFGP.

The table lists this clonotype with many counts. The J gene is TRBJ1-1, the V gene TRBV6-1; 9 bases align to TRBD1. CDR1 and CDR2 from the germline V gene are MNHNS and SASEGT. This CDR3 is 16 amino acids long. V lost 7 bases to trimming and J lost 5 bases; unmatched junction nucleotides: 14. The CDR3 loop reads CASIVGQGGRRTEAFF. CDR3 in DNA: TGTGCCAGCATTGTGGGACAGGGAGGGAGGCGGACTGAAGCTTTCTTT.

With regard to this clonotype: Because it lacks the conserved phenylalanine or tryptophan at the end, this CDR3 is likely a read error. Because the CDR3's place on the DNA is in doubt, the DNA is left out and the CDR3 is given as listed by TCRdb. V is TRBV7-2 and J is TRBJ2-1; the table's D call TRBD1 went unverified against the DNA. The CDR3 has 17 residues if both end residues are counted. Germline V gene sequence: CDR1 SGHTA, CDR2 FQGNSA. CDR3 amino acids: CASSLSPGSIYGYTFGS.

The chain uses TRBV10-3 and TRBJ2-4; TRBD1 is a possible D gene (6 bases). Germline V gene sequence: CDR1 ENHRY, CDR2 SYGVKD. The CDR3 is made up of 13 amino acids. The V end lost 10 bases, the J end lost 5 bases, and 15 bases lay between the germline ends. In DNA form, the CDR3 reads TGTGCCACTCACGACAGGACCCAAAACATTCAGTACTTC. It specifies CATHDRTQNIQYF.

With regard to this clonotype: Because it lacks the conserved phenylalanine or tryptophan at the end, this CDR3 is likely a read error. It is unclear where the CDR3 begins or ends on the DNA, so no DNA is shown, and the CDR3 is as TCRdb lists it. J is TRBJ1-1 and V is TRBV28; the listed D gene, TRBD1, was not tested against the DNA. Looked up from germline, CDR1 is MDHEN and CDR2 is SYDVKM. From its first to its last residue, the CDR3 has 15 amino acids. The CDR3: CASNPGGSYGYTFGT.

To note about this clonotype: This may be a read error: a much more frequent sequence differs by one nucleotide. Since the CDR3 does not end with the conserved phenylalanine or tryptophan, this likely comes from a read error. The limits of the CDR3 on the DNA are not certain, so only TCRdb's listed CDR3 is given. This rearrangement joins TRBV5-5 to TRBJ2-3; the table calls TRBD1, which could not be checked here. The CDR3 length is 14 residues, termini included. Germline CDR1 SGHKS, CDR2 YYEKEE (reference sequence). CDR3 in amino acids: CASSGTGRSYEQYC.

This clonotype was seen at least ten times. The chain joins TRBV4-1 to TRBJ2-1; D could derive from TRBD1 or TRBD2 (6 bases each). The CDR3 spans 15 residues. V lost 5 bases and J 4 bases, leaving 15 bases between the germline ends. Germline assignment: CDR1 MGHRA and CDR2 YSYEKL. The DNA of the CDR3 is TGCGCCAGCAGCTCAGGAGGGGGGACTTACAATGAGCAGTTCTTC. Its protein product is CASSSGGGTYNEQFF.

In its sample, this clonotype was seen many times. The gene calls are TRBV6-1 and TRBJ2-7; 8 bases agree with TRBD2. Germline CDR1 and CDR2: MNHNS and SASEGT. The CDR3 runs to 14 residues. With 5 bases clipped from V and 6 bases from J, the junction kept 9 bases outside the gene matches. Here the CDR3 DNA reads TGTGCCAGCAGTCCCGGGGTAGCGGGGAGCGAGCAGTACTTC. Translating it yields CASSPGVAGSEQYF.

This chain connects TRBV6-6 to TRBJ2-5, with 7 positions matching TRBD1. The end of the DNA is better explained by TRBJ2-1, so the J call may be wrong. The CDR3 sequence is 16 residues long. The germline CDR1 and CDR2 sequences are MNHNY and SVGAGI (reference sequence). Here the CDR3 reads CASRGPGQKLRVEQFF. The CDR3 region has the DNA TGTGCCAGCAGGGGACCGGGACAGAAGTTACGCGTTGAGCAGTTCTTC.